This T cell receptor (beta chain) was sequenced during a study of blood T cell repertoires in COVID-19 (TCRdb year 2020). At the level of the whole study: Samples covering the acute and convalescent phases of COVID-19 were provided by collaborators in the United States, Italy and Spain. The material from the prospective study consisted of cDNA or gDNA derived from T cells, B-cell-depleted T cells, or PBMCs. The dataset comprised deeply sampled blood TCRbeta repertoires from subjects exposed to, actively infected with, or recovered from COVID-19. The repertoires were released in a freely available public database meant as a resource for research on the immune response to SARS-CoV-2. Samples came from the ongoing ImmuneRACE study (first 160 participants) plus 1,254 subjects from 6 global collaborators. A de-identified subject ID, COVID-19 status, age in years and sex were almost always included in the sample metadata. HLA class I and class II types, where available, came from metadata supplied by the sample provider rather than from assay-based typing.

On this clone itself: Which antigen it targets is not known. No qualities accompany the bases; no much larger clone lies one base away.

The research as a whole found: The amount of clinical and demographic metadata varied by source and participant and was provided uncurated.

Each collaborating institution followed its own protocols to collect whole blood in K2EDTA tubes. For TCRbeta analysis, collaborators shipped samples in one of three forms: frozen whole blood, isolated PBMCs, or DNA extracted from either of those sample types. V was cut back by 10 bases and J by 7 bases, leaving a gap of 16 bases between them. The CDR3 measures 12 amino acids from cysteine to phenylalanine. Only CDR3 DNA is held: 36 bases, read in frame from base 1. The germline V gene yields SNHLY for CDR1 and FYNNEI for CDR2. TCRbeta CDR3 regions were amplified from genomic DNA using the immunoSEQ Assay, a bias-controlled multiplex PCR. Regarding the original processing steps: The number of nucleated cells in each sample was estimated from the amplification of reference gene primers within the assay. Sequence reads were collapsed and filtered to measure the absolute abundance of every unique TCRbeta CDR3 rearrangement. Productive Simpson clonality was computed per sample as the square root of Simpson's diversity index over productive rearrangements. Here the immuneACCESS table is served through TCRdb, limited to in-frame sequences with V and J called. Missing clones are a known gap in these copies; in checked studies unresolved V genes cover under half, and the rest lacks a known reason. The DNA gave D and trimming, while V, J and clone size come from that table. This sample gives fewer than 250,000 clones in total; around four fifths of them show up just once. Of the sample, 2.5% to 3% falls within the top ten clones.

The TCR comes from a man aged 50 to 59 with active or convalescent COVID-19. The specimen sequenced was peripheral blood. The chain uses TRBV2 and TRBJ1-1; no D gene is confidently identified. The DNA sequence follows: TGTGCCACCACTTTGACTCTTTATGAAGCTTTCTTT. It translates to CATTLTLYEAFF.